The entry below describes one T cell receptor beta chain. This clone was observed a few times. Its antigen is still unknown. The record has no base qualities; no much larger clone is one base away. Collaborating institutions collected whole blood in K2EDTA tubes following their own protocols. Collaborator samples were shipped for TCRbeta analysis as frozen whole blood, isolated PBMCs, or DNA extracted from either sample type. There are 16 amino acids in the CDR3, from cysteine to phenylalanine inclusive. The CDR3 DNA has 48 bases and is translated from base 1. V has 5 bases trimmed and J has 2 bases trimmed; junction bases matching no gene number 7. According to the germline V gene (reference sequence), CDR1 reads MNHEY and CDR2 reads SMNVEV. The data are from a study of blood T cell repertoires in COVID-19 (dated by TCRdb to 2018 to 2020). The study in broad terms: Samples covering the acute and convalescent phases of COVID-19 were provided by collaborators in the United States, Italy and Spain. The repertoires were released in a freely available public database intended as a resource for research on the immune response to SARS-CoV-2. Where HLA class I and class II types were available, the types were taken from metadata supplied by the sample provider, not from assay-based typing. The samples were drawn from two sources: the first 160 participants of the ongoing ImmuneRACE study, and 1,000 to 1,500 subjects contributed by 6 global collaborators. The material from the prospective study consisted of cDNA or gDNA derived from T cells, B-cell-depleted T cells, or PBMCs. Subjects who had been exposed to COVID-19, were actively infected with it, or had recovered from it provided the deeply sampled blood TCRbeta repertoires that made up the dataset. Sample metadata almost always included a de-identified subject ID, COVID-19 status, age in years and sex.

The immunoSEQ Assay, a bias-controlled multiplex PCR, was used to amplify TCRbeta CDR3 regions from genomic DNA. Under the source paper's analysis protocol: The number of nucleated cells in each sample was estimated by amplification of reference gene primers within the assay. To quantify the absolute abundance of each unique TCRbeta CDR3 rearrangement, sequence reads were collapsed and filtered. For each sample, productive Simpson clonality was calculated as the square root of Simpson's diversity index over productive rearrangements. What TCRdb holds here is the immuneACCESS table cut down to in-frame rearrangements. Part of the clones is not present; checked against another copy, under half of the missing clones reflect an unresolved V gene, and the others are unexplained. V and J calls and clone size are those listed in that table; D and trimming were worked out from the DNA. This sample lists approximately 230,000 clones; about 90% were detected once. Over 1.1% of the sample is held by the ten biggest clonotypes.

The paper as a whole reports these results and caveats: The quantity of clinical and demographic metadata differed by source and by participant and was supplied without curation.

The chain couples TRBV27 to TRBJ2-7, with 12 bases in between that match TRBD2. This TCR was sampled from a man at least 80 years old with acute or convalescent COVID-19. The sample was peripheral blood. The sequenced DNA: TGTGCCAGCAGTCGACGACTAGCGGGAGTACCCTACGAGCAGTACTTC. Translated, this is CASSRRLAGVPYEQYF.